This T cell receptor (beta chain) was captured in a study of blood T cell repertoires in COVID-19. Study as a whole: T cells, B-cell-depleted T cells, or PBMCs supplied cDNA or gDNA.

In the authors' workflow: The authors estimated nucleated cell counts from reference gene primer amplification. The protocol was immunoSEQ multiplex PCR, while the TCRdb copy is restricted to in-frame clones and leaves out a portion. From that table come the V and J calls and clone size; the DNA was used to work out D and trimming. The profile shows about 58,000 clones, 75% to 90% of them singletons. This CDR3 contains 14 residues. Trimming removed 5 bases from V and 1 base from J, with 9 bases in between. Germline lookup yields CDR1 LNHDA and CDR2 SQIVND (reference sequence). Material: peripheral blood. This TCR derives from a woman aged 60 to 75 with active COVID-19. The chain has TRBV19 and TRBJ1-5; D is possibly TRBD1 (5 bases). CDR3 loop: CASSDSSSNQPQHF. The DNA of the CDR3 is TGTGCCAGTAGTGACAGCTCGAGCAATCAGCCCCAGCATTTT.